Reported below is one TCR beta chain. The V end lost 7 bases, the J end lost 2 bases, and 8 bases lay between the germline ends. CDR1 and CDR2 from the germline V gene are LNHNV and YYDKDF (reference sequence). The CDR3 spans 12 residues. RNA transcripts served as the template for amplifying TCR beta CDR3 regions. Researchers ran a first-round RT-PCR on the TCR CDR3 using the HTBI primer set. TCRdb ran MiXCR on the multiplex PCR reads and lists one entry per CDR3 protein. This sample has approximately 700,000 distinct CDR3 sequences, with about 15% found just once. Clinical symptoms, serum thyroxine and TRAb, thyroid ultrasound and orbital computed tomography were used for the diagnoses. The data belong to a study of T cells in Graves' hyperthyroidism and ophthalmopathy.

J is TRBJ2-5 and V is TRBV15, with D uncertain. Source material: blood. This clonotype originated in a man aged 18 to 30 with Graves' hyperthyroidism. CDR3 sequence (DNA): TGTGCCACCACGAGGTGGCAAGAGACCCAGTACTTC. Its protein is CATTRWQETQYF. Full variable domain (outside the CDR3, taken from reference TRBV15 and TRBJ2-5): DAMVIQNPRYQVTQFGKPVTLSCSQTLNHNVMYWYQQKSSQAPKLLFHYYDKDFNNEADTPDNFQSRRPNTSFCFLDIRSPGLGDTAMYLCATTRWQETQYFGPGTRLLVL.